This T cell receptor beta chain appears in the sequencing data of a study of spatial heterogeneity in lung cancer. General study findings and limits: Blood carried ubiquitous expanded tumor TCRs more at resection than follow-up.

Germline V gene lookup returns CDR1 SNHLY and CDR2 FYNNEI. The CDR3 totals 13 residues. V was cut by 1 base and J by 0 bases, with 4 bases left in between. Time point meaning: blood at routine non-recurrence follow-up after resection. A single record per CDR3 protein comes from TCRdb applying MiXCR to the 5' RACE reads. The data show 35,000 to 55,000 distinct CDR3 sequences, approximately 22% seen once. In its sample, this clonotype was seen once. The antigen remains undetermined. The gene calls are TRBV2 and TRBJ2-7; no clear D. The source material was PBMCs, sampled at follow-up. The sequence was collected from a female donor with early-stage non-small cell lung cancer. CDR3 sequence: CASSEEVSYEQYF. The CDR3 coding sequence is TGTGCCAGCAGTGAAGAGGTCTCCTACGAGCAGTACTTC.